Presented here are 5 T cell receptor beta chains from one specimen sequenced in a study of T cells after yellow fever vaccination. TCRdb re-called the 5' RACE reads through MiXCR, storing one row per CDR3 protein. The sample includes roughly 260,000 distinct CDR3 sequences, roughly 13% seen only once; the top ten take roughly 0.5%. This sample comprised CD4+ T cells sorted from PBMCs, obtained 45 days after the yellow fever booster vaccination. The receptors here all came from a young man who received the YFV17D yellow fever vaccine.

In its sample, this clonotype was seen a few times. The chain carries TRBV5-1 and TRBJ2-2; the match to TRBD1 covers 8 bases. Germline V gene sequence: CDR1 SGHRS, CDR2 YFSETQ. This CDR3 region has 17 residues. Germline trimming cut 8 bases from V and 0 bases from J; bases unmatched to any gene: 12. Written as DNA, the CDR3 is TGCGCCAGTTCCGATTTGGGGACAGGAACGAACACCGGGGAGCTGTTTTTT. It translates to CASSDLGTGTNTGELFF. Full variable domain (missing parts from reference TRBV5-1 and TRBJ2-2): KAGVTQTPRYLIKTRGQQVTLSCSPISGHRSVSWYQQTPGQGLQFLFEYFSETQRNKGNFPGRFSGRQFSNSRSEMNVSTLELGDSALYLCASSDLGTGTNTGELFFGEGSRLTVL.

The J gene is TRBJ2-3, the V gene TRBV7-8; D remains ambiguous. The CDR3 spans 13 residues. Germline V gives CDR1 SGHVS, CDR2 FQNEAQ. With 1 base removed from V and 6 bases from J, the gap between germline ends came to 8 bases. Written as DNA, the CDR3 is TGTGCCAGCAGCTTAGAGTTGATGGATACGCAGTATTTT. Protein product: CASSLELMDTQYF.

This clonotype was seen many times. The V and J genes are TRBV6-1 and TRBJ2-1; 7 positions agree with TRBD1. The junction had 7 bases not matched to a gene; V was cut back by 8 bases and J by 0 bases. The CDR3 totals 15 residues. Germline values: CDR1 MNHNS, CDR2 SASEGT. CDR3 sequence: CASRSDRVSYNEQFF. The CDR3 DNA reads as TGTGCCAGCCGCTCAGACAGGGTCTCCTACAATGAGCAGTTCTTC.

This chain uses TRBV5-1 with TRBJ2-5, with 9 bases lining up with TRBD2. The CDR3 totals 16 residues. In germline, CDR1 is SGHRS, CDR2 YFSETQ. Trimming removed 1 base from V and 1 base from J; junction bases left unmatched: 5. CDR3 protein: CASSLQLAGSQETQYF. DNA for the CDR3: TGCGCCAGCAGCTTGCAACTAGCGGGTTCCCAAGAGACCCAGTACTTC.

The chain has TRBV19 and TRBJ2-7, with 9 bases that match TRBD1. The CDR3 spans 14 residues. Per germline, CDR1 LNHDA and CDR2 SQIVND (reference sequence). Trimming at V came to 9 bases and at J to 2 bases, leaving 8 bases not matched to a gene. CDR3 sequence (DNA): TGTGCCAGCAAGCTAGGGACAGGGACCTACGAGCAGTACTTC. Translated: CASKLGTGTYEQYF. Full variable domain (missing parts from reference TRBV19 and TRBJ2-7): DGGITQSPKYLFRKEGQNVTLSCEQNLNHDAMYWYRQDPGQGLRLIYYSQIVNDFQKGDIAEGYSVSREKKESFPLTVTSAQKNPTAFYLCASKLGTGTYEQYFGPGTRLTVT.